This T cell receptor beta chain was found in a study of blood T cells in healthy people across ages (dated by TCRdb to between 2014 and 2017). About the investigation overall: In model experiments, roughly one uniquely barcoded TCR beta cDNA molecule per two T cells was captured by template switching. Using deep sequencing normalized with unique cDNA molecular identifiers, the study measured how TCR beta repertoire diversity changes with age. Four age groups were formed from the donors: young (average about 17 years), middle-aged (approximately 40), aged (62) and long-lived (approximately 78). Using the same blood draw, the study looked at two additional independent replicas of 1 million unique cDNA reads for two donors, one aged 18 to 30 and the other aged 80 or older.

The research as a whole found: Estimates of total diversity based on one million sequenced T cells were considered lower bounds and underestimates. Conclusive comparison of naive and antigen-experienced compartments was prevented by the profiling of bulk unsorted PBMCs. There was a strong correlation between observed TCR beta diversity and the percentage of naive T cells measured by flow cytometry. As age increased, observed TCR beta diversity per million T cells dropped in a roughly linear way, and a significant reduction was already evident by age about 36. The CMV infection status of donors was not known, potentially confounding age-related changes in expanded clonotypes. Compared with the aged group, more naive CD4+ T cells, fewer expanded clones and increased TCR diversity were shown by the long-lived group, suggesting age selection.

This clonotype was seen a single time. Its antigen is still unknown. The sample holds no much larger clone one base away, and base qualities are not on file. The protocol used for the library was 5' RACE. Data came from an Illumina HiSeq 2500. A second roughly 6 to 11 cycle PCR used a sample-barcoded 5' primer and a J-beta primer mix. Each TCR beta cDNA molecule received a unique molecular identifier from a template-switch 5' adaptor carrying 12 random nucleotides. Each sample yielded at least 3 million CDR3-containing paired-end reads. First-strand cDNA synthesis was performed from all RNA using the Mint cDNA synthesis kit, with priming by a TRBC-specific oligonucleotide. After uracil-DNA glycosylase treatment, a first 18-cycle PCR used universal primers M1SS and BC2_uni_R on all cDNA. The paper's data handling went like this. For normalization, 1 million high-quality reads were randomly selected from each sample, with every read carrying a distinct molecular identifier. Instead of being binned into consensus sequences, reads with shared molecular identifiers were discarded. CDR3 identification, clonotype clustering and error correction used MiTCR with a Q25 quality threshold and the strictest error-elimination algorithm. A nonparametric unseen species model with Euler transformation was used to estimate lower-bound total TCR beta diversity. The public reads were quality trimmed at Q25 with fastp and then assembled into clones with MiXCR by TCRdb, keeping productive beta chains. Rows are unified per CDR3 protein, each entry keeping the most common DNA and genes. Here the V and J calls rest on TCRdb's processing, not on the authors' analysis. The sample table records some 850,000 distinct CDR3 sequences; roughly 25% of these occur just once. The ten biggest clones cover less than 3.5% of the sample.

The donors were some 39 Caucasian individuals from Russia, aged about 6 to 95 years, who were systemically healthy. Each donor gave around 9.5 milliliters of peripheral blood, collected into EDTA-treated Vacutainer tubes. PBMCs were isolated by Ficoll-Paque density-gradient centrifugation, with at least 7 million obtained per sample. Trizol reagent was used to extract total RNA from the PBMCs, yielding at least 5.5 micrograms per sample. For every donor, flow cytometry on a PBMC aliquot measured the percentage of naive CD45RAhigh/CD27high T cells. The sample also formed part of further work on T cells of mothers and their children. From the second report: Nine systemically healthy Caucasian individuals served as donors, namely three mothers together with their six children. cDNA synthesis used all of the extracted RNA, with roughly 1.5 ug of RNA in each 15 ul reaction. In the second PCR, the M1S primer introduced both the sample barcodes and 2-4 random nucleotides. Over 10 million TCR beta CDR3 reads came from each mother, compared with a few million reads from each child. In both related and unrelated pairs, thymic selection shapes the output of TCR recombination in a similar way, with inherited differences having only a minor effect. Normalized repertoire overlap was always found to be slightly, but never significantly, higher in related mother-child pairs than in unrelated mother-child pairs. Persistent microchimeric T cell clones were not detected, at a sensitivity of 85 to 100 clones per million clonotypes. To look for features that set related mother-child pairs apart from unrelated individuals, the researchers ran deep NGS to compare the TCR beta repertoires of mothers and children. The mean age was 40 +/- 4 years for the mothers and around 10 +/- 4 years for the children. After adapter ligation with NEBNext reagents, the libraries were sequenced on Illumina HiSeq 2000 with 100+100 nt paired-end reads. Mother and child libraries were prepared a month apart and sequenced in separate runs to prevent cross-contamination. Each donor had between roughly 450,000 and 2,100,000 distinct TCR beta clonotypes identified. Naive TCR beta clonotypes were estimated from low-frequency clonotypes matched to each donor's FACS-determined naive share, without sorting.

Sample: blood. The source of this sequence is a boy aged 5-17 years in good health.

The CDR3 amino acid sequence is: CSASLNRASEAFF. The DNA is as follows: TGCAGTGCTAGCCTAAACAGGGCCTCAGAAGCTTTCTTT. Here the chain combines TRBV20-1 and TRBJ1-1, and possibly TRBD1, on 6 matching bases. CDR1 is given as DFQATT and CDR2 as SNEGSKA, both from the germline V gene (reference sequence). The CDR3 covers 13 residues, taking in both the cysteine and the phenylalanine. Only the CDR3 DNA stays, 39 bases, in frame from base 1. Trimming at the junction amounts to 3 bases on V and 8 bases on J, and the germline ends lie 16 bases apart.